Presented here are 29 T cell receptor beta chains from one specimen sequenced in a study of blood T cell repertoires in COVID-19. The repertoire was sequenced with immunoSEQ multiplex PCR; TCRdb's copy has only in-frame clones and lacks some. The repertoire has about 360,000 clones, around nine tenths of them found once; the top ten carry about 2.9%. Sequenced material: peripheral blood. These receptors were collected from a human donor in a cohort sampled during active COVID-19.

The chain carries TRBV7-3 and TRBJ2-1; 7 bases line up with TRBD1. CDR3 size: 15 residues. Germline CDR1 and CDR2: SGHTA and FQGTGA. J lost 4 bases, V lost 1 base, and 4 bases had no gene match. This CDR3 is CASSLMGTAYNEQFF. The DNA of the CDR3 is TGTGCCAGCAGCTTAATGGGGACAGCGTACAATGAGCAGTTCTTC.

The genes are TRBV9 and TRBJ2-4; D might be TRBD1 (5 bases). This CDR3 comprises 17 residues. Germline V gene lookup returns CDR1 SGDLS and CDR2 YYNGEE. V shed 4 bases and J shed 4 bases, with 21 bases lying between them. CDR3 sequence (DNA): TGTGCCAGCAGCCTTCCCTGGGTAAGGGGTCCGAAAAACATTCAGTACTTC. Encoded protein: CASSLPWVRGPKNIQYF.

This clone was picked up one time. The chain joins TRBV28 to TRBJ2-7, with TRBD2 matching 10 bases. CDR3 length: 18 amino acids. V lost 6 bases and J lost 3; bases outside the gene matches: 17. Germline V gene data show CDR1 as MDHEN and CDR2 as SYDVKM. The CDR3 DNA is TGTGCCAGCAGCCACCCCCTTGGTGTCCTAGCGGGAGTCTACGAGCAGTACTTC. Its protein is CASSHPLGVLAGVYEQYF.

This rearrangement joins TRBV20-1 to TRBJ2-5; TRBD2 agrees at 7 bases. There are 15 residues in the CDR3. V gave up 3 bases and J gave up 1 base; unmatched junction bases: 8. In germline, CDR1 is DFQATT, CDR2 SNEGSKA (reference sequence). This CDR3 is CSASRGEGSQETQYF. The CDR3 region has the DNA TGCAGTGCTAGTCGGGGGGAGGGTTCCCAAGAGACCCAGTACTTC.

This clone was found once. The chain combines TRBV27 with TRBJ2-1; 11 nucleotides line up with TRBD2. This CDR3 is 17 amino acids long. Germline trimming cut 3 bases from V and 4 bases from J; bases unmatched to any gene: 8. CDR1 MNHEY and CDR2 SMNVEV come from the germline V gene (reference sequence). This CDR3 reads CASSFLPGLAEYNEQFF. As DNA, the CDR3 is TGTGCCAGCAGTTTCCTACCGGGACTAGCGGAGTACAATGAGCAGTTCTTC.

This chain links TRBV30 with TRBJ2-7, with 9 bases matching TRBD2. This CDR3 is 15 amino acids long. V lost 4 bases, J lost 4 bases, and 11 bases stayed unmatched. CDR1 GTSNPN and CDR2 SVGIG come from the germline V gene (reference sequence). The CDR3 DNA follows: TGTGCCTGGAAAATAGCGGGGGCCCTACCGTACGAGCAGTACTTC. This gives the protein CAWKIAGALPYEQYF.

The chain combines TRBV7-2 with TRBJ2-1; the match to TRBD2 covers 9 bases. V shed 6 bases, J shed 10 bases, and the junction held 19 bases outside the gene matches. Germline V gives CDR1 SGHTA, CDR2 FQGNSA. The CDR3 has 17 residues. The CDR3 nucleotides are TGTGCCAGCAGACTTCGAAACCCGGCTAGCGGGGCAACAGAGCAGTTCTTC. It codes for CASRLRNPASGATEQFF.

This chain connects TRBV7-9 to TRBJ2-1; D may be TRBD2 (7 bases). V lost 5 bases to trimming and J lost 6 bases, with 14 bases between them. Germline-derived CDR1 and CDR2 are SEHNR and FQNEAQ (reference sequence). The CDR3 has 14 residues. This chain's CDR3 is CASSTNREGNEQFF. The CDR3 DNA reads as TGTGCCAGCAGCACCAACAGGGAGGGCAATGAGCAGTTCTTC. Combining the CDR3 with reference TRBV7-9 and TRBJ2-1 gives the whole variable domain DTGVSQNPRHKITKRGQNVTFRCDPISEHNRLYWYRQTLGQGPEFLTYFQNEAQLEKSRLLSDRFSAERPKGSFSTLEIQRTEQGDSAMYLCASSTNREGNEQFFGPGTRLTVL.

The chain couples TRBV11-2 to TRBJ2-7; 11 bases match TRBD1. The CDR3 spans 14 residues. V was pared by 5 bases and J by 4 bases, with 4 bases of the junction left unmatched. CDR1 is SGHAT, CDR2 FQNNGV, per germline. CDR3 nucleotide sequence: TGTGCCAGCAGCGCGGGACAGGGGGGTTACGAGCAGTACTTC. Its protein product is CASSAGQGGYEQYF.

The chain combines TRBV6-4 with TRBJ1-2; 7 positions match TRBD1. The CDR3 has 15 residues. Per germline, CDR1 MRHNA and CDR2 SNTAGT. Trimming at V came to 0 bases and at J to 6 bases, leaving 7 bases not matched to a gene. The CDR3 DNA is TGTGCCAGCAGTGACTCCGAGGGGGCGTATAATGGCTACACCTTC. This codes for CASSDSEGAYNGYTF.

This chain links TRBV7-8 with TRBJ2-1; D gene ambiguous. V was pared by 5 bases and J by 0 bases, with 8 bases between. In germline, CDR1 is SGHVS, CDR2 FQNEAQ. CDR3 length: 14 residues. CDR3 in amino acids: CASSQTNSYNEQFF. The CDR3 DNA follows: TGTGCCAGCAGCCAAACAAACTCCTACAATGAGCAGTTCTTC.

The CDR3 sequence is CASSKQTGQGTEAFF. The CDR3 bases are TGCGCCAGCAGTAAACAGACAGGGCAGGGGACTGAAGCTTTCTTT. The chain recombines TRBV10-1 with TRBJ1-1; TRBD1 aligns across 7 bases. The CDR3 covers 15 residues. CDR1 and CDR2 (germline): WNHNN, SYGVQD (reference sequence). V was clipped by 5 bases and J by 5 bases; unmatched bases: 11.

A few counts support this clone. The CDR3 sequence is CAISELQGRGYGYTF. CDR3 nucleotides: TGTGCCATCAGTGAGTTACAGGGACGGGGCTATGGCTACACCTTC. V usage is TRBV10-3 and J usage is TRBJ1-2; tentative D call: TRBD1 (6 bases). The germline V and J ends were trimmed by 1 base and 4 bases, with 13 bases remaining between them. The germline gives CDR1 ENHRY, CDR2 SYGVKD. The CDR3 has 15 residues.

The CDR3 loop is CASSQTGSGEQYF. The CDR3, as DNA: TGTGCCAGCAGCCAAACCGGGAGCGGCGAGCAGTACTTC. The J gene is TRBJ2-7, the V gene TRBV3-1 (or the pseudogene TRBV3-2); maybe TRBD2 (6 bases). CDR3 length: 13 residues. Germline V gene data show CDR1 as LGHDT and CDR2 as YNNKEL (reference sequence). Trimming cost V 2 bases and J 6 bases, with 11 bases left between them.

V usage is TRBV5-1 and J usage is TRBJ2-5; TRBD2 agrees at 10 bases. Trimming removed 4 bases from V and 2 bases from J; junction bases left unmatched: 11. The CDR3 loop spans 17 amino acids. CDR1 and CDR2 from the germline V gene are SGHRS and YFSETQ. The CDR3, as DNA: TGCGCCAGCAGCCGTTTTGCCCAGCGGGGGGGGCAAGAGACCCAGTACTTC. Translated: CASSRFAQRGGQETQYF.

The genes are TRBV6-1 and TRBJ2-2, with 8 bases identical to TRBD1. J was trimmed by 7 bases and V by 2 bases; bases with no gene match: 6. There are 15 residues in the CDR3. Germline lookup yields CDR1 MNHNS and CDR2 SASEGT. CDR3 in DNA: TGTGCCAGCAGTGAATTCCAGGGGGCGGGCGGGGAGCTGTTTTTT. Encoded protein: CASSEFQGAGGELFF.

This clone is a singleton in its sample. The chain employs TRBV7-8 and TRBJ2-6, with D tentatively TRBD2 (5 bases). Trimming left V 8 bases short and J 4 bases short, with 15 bases between. Germline lookup yields CDR1 SGHVS and CDR2 FQNEAQ. The CDR3 loop spans 15 amino acids. The CDR3 here is CASSRGSTGANVLTF. For the CDR3, the DNA is TGTGCCAGCTCCCGAGGGTCTACCGGGGCCAACGTCCTGACTTTC.

This clone occurred once. The V call is TRBV24-1, the J call TRBJ2-2, with a tentative D call TRBD1 (6 bases). CDR1 KGHDR and CDR2 SFDVKD come from the germline V gene. The CDR3 loop spans 15 amino acids. V gave up 3 bases and J gave up 6 bases, with 13 bases separating them. CDR3 DNA: TGTGCCACCAGTGATCGCCGGGACATTCCCGGGGAGCTGTTTTTT. Amino acid sequence: CATSDRRDIPGELFF.

This sequence joins TRBV4-1 and TRBJ2-1; TRBD1 aligns across 12 bases. V lost 5 bases to trimming and J lost 7 bases; unmatched junction nucleotides: 12. CDR1 MGHRA and CDR2 YSYEKL come from the germline V gene. CDR3 length equals 17 residues. CDR3 sequence: CASSSTGTGGHLNEQFF. The CDR3 DNA reads TGCGCCAGCAGCTCCACCGGGACAGGGGGCCACTTAAATGAGCAGTTCTTC.

The CDR3 sequence is CASSQDRRTGEAFF. As DNA, the CDR3 is TGCGCCAGCAGCCAAGATCGTAGGACAGGCGAAGCTTTCTTT. V and J are TRBV4-1 and TRBJ1-1, with 7 bases identical to TRBD1. From germline, CDR1 is MGHRA and CDR2 YSYEKL. The V and J ends lost 0 bases and 8 bases, in that order; junction bases with no gene match: 6. This CDR3 comprises 14 residues.

This chain connects TRBV19 to TRBJ1-2, with 9 bases that match TRBD1. V trimming: 5 bases; J trimming: 7 bases; junction bases outside the gene matches: 8. The V gene's germline CDR1 is LNHDA and CDR2 SQIVND (reference sequence). CDR3 size: 14 residues. CDR3 protein: CASSVTGGSGGYTF. The CDR3 nucleotides are TGTGCCAGTAGTGTCACAGGGGGCTCTGGTGGCTACACCTTC.

The V and J genes are TRBV23-1 and TRBJ1-6; D is ambiguous. TRBV23-1 is an ORF for which the function is uncertain. V lost 0 bases to trimming and J lost 6 bases, with 15 bases between them. The CDR3 is 17 amino acids. In DNA, the CDR3 is TGCGCCAGCAGTCAATCGGGCTTTGGGGAGTCTAATTCACCCCTCCACTTT. It yields the protein CASSQSGFGESNSPLHF.

The table lists this clone with a count of one. The V and J genes are TRBV19 and TRBJ2-1; 8 nucleotides line up with TRBD2. CDR3 length: 14 amino acids. CDR1 is LNHDA, CDR2 SQIVND, per germline (reference sequence). V shed 6 bases, J shed 4 bases, and the junction held 5 bases outside the gene matches. The CDR3 DNA is TGTGCCAGTAGCACTAGCGGACCGTACAATGAGCAGTTCTTC. As protein: CASSTSGPYNEQFF.

The rearrangement uses TRBV5-1 and TRBJ2-1; 8 nucleotides line up with TRBD2. The CDR3 sequence is 16 residues long. Germline trimming cut 4 bases from V and 0 bases from J; bases unmatched to any gene: 6. Germline V gene lookup returns CDR1 SGHRS and CDR2 YFSETQ. Here the CDR3 reads CASSGRSGSSYNEQFF. The CDR3 bases are TGCGCCAGCAGCGGAAGAAGCGGGAGCTCCTACAATGAGCAGTTCTTC.

This clone came up once. The chain recombines TRBV28 with TRBJ2-3, with 8 bases fitting TRBD2. V shed 4 bases and J 2 bases; nucleotides not matched to a gene: 8. Germline CDR1 reads MDHEN; CDR2 reads SYDVKM. The CDR3 covers 16 residues. The CDR3 coding sequence is TGTGCCAGCAGTTCCCTAAGCGGGAGCCACACAGATACGCAGTATTTT. It is translated as CASSSLSGSHTDTQYF.

The chain recombines TRBV9 with TRBJ1-1, with D tentatively TRBD1 (6 bases). The germline V gene encodes CDR1 SGDLS and CDR2 YYNGEE. V lost 5 bases to trimming and J lost 3 bases, with 14 bases between them. The CDR3 is 14 amino acids. Written as DNA, the CDR3 is TGTGCCAGCAGTGCGAGGGGGAGGGACACTGAAGCTTTCTTT. Translation gives CASSARGRDTEAFF.

V and J are TRBV11-2 and TRBJ2-7, with D perhaps matching TRBD2 (6 bases). The CDR3 length is 14 residues. Trimming removed 1 base from V and 5 bases from J, with 12 bases in between. The germline V gene has CDR1 SGHAT and CDR2 FQNNGV. The CDR3 bases are TGTGCCAGCAGCTTAGCCGGGAGATCCCACGAGCAGTACTTC. It yields the protein CASSLAGRSHEQYF.

The chain combines TRBV10-3 with TRBJ1-1; 7 bases line up with TRBD1. Trimming removed 2 bases from V and 3 bases from J; junction bases left unmatched: 9. The germline gives CDR1 ENHRY, CDR2 SYGVKD. This CDR3 has 16 residues. CDR3 nucleotides: TGTGCCATCAGTGAGGAAGACAGGGTTGAGGACACTGAAGCTTTCTTT. Protein product: CAISEEDRVEDTEAFF.

The chain couples TRBV4-1 to TRBJ2-5, with 13 bases lining up with TRBD2. The CDR3 covers 14 residues. V gave up 3 bases and J gave up 12 bases; unmatched junction bases: 7. Germline assignment: CDR1 MGHRA and CDR2 YSYEKL. The CDR3 region is CASSQLGLAGAKYF. DNA of the CDR3: TGCGCCAGCAGCCAGCTCGGACTAGCGGGGGCAAAGTACTTC.